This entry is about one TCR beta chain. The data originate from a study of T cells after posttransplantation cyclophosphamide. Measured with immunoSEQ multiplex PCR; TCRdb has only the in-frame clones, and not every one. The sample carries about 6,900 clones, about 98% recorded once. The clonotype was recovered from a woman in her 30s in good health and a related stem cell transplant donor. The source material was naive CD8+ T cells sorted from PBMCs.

The DNA for the CDR3 is TGTGCCAGCAGCCGCTTGGGACACAACACTGAAGCTTTCTTT. Protein: CASSRLGHNTEAFF. The chain has TRBV7-7 and TRBJ1-1, with D maybe TRBD1 (6 bases). V was clipped by 5 bases and J by 2 bases, with 12 bases between them. The CDR3 spans 14 residues. CDR1 and CDR2 from the germline V gene are SSHAT and FNYEAQ (reference sequence).